This TCR beta chain appears in the sequencing data of a study of CD8 T cells in ankylosing spondylitis. Study results and limitations: The study identified a TCR beta motif of roughly eight highly homologous variants that appeared characteristic of ankylosing spondylitis blood.

Construction of TCR beta libraries was performed using quantitative 5'-RACE with molecular barcodes. MiXCR, applied by TCRdb to the 5' RACE reads, yields one record per CDR3 protein. The sample lists around 130,000 distinct CDR3 sequences; about an eighth were seen once. This clonotype was detected many times. Its matching antigen is unknown. This clonotype was obtained from a female donor with ankylosing spondylitis or in good health (not recorded which). Sequenced input: blood, either unsorted or a sorted T cell fraction (not recorded which).

The CDR3 loop reads CASSYSSGATEAFF. The CDR3 nucleotides read TGTGCCAGCAGTTACTCGTCAGGGGCCACTGAAGCTTTCTTT. The gene calls are TRBV6-5 and TRBJ1-1; the D gene is possibly TRBD1 (6 bases). CDR3 length: 14 amino acids. CDR1 and CDR2 (germline): MNHEY, SVGAGI. With 0 bases removed from V and 4 bases from J, the gap between germline ends came to 9 bases.